Following are 27 T cell receptor beta chains from one sample sequenced in a study of cytomegalovirus exposure and HLA in healthy donors. 60 Vbeta and 13 Jbeta primers were used in PCR. TCRdb keeps only in-frame clones here, not all; method: immunoSEQ multiplex PCR. The table has about 120,000 clones, around 86% seen once. Sequenced material: PBMCs. The receptors come from a woman in her thirties in good health and CMV-seronegative.

The V gene is TRBV5-1, the J gene TRBJ2-1; TRBD1 agrees at 9 bases. In germline, CDR1 is SGHRS, CDR2 YFSETQ. The CDR3 runs 14 residues. V shed 4 bases, J shed 8 bases, and the junction held 7 bases outside the gene matches. The CDR3 nucleotides read TGCGCCAGCAGCGATGGGACAGGGTGGGATGAGCAGTTCTTC. It codes for CASSDGTGWDEQFF.

The chain is built from TRBV7-2 and TRBJ2-5, with TRBD2 matching 13 bases. V lost 1 base and J lost 5; bases outside the gene matches: 10. Germline-derived CDR1 and CDR2 are SGHTA and FQGNSA. The CDR3 consists of 18 residues. The DNA for the CDR3 is TGTGCCAGCAGCTTAGAGGGACTAGCGGGATCAGGGTCCGAGACCCAGTACTTC. Translated, it gives CASSLEGLAGSGSETQYF.

The genes are TRBV28 and TRBJ1-1; possibly TRBD1 for D (6 bases). The CDR3 is 16 residues long. Germline loops: CDR1 MDHEN, CDR2 SYDVKM. V was cut by 2 bases and J by 1 base, with 14 bases left in between. The CDR3 reads CASSLGPGRGNTEAFF. The CDR3 nucleotides are TGTGCCAGCAGTTTAGGCCCCGGCAGGGGGAACACTGAAGCTTTCTTT.

The chain employs TRBV28 and TRBJ1-2; 10 bases agree with TRBD1. With 5 bases clipped from V and 7 bases from J, the junction kept 4 bases outside the gene matches. This CDR3 comprises 13 residues. CDR1 MDHEN and CDR2 SYDVKM come from the germline V gene. The CDR3 loop reads CASSRTGGGGYTF. Here the CDR3 DNA reads TGTGCCAGCAGTCGGACAGGGGGAGGTGGCTACACCTTC.

The V and J genes are TRBV2 and TRBJ2-1; 9 nucleotides align to TRBD2. Germline CDR1 and CDR2: SNHLY and FYNNEI. This CDR3 has 18 amino acids. Trimming took 1 base from V and 2 from J; bases not matched to a gene: 9. CDR3 residues: CASSEESGRPLPYNEQFF. The CDR3 DNA follows: TGTGCCAGCAGTGAAGAAAGCGGGAGGCCCCTACCCTACAATGAGCAGTTCTTC.

V is TRBV18 and J is TRBJ2-3, with 7 bases matching TRBD1. V lost 1 base, J lost 6 bases, and 4 bases stayed unmatched. The germline CDR1 and CDR2 sequences are KGHSH and LQKENI. The CDR3 spans 14 residues. CDR3 loop: CASSPQGAPDTQYF. CDR3 nucleotides: TGTGCCAGCTCACCACAGGGGGCACCGGATACGCAGTATTTT.

J is TRBJ2-3 and V is TRBV5-1; 14 bases are shared with TRBD2. This CDR3 comprises 15 residues. V lost 4 bases to trimming and J lost 5 bases; unmatched junction nucleotides: 3. CDR1 is SGHRS and CDR2 is YFSETQ in the germline V gene. The CDR3 sequence: CASSPTSGRGDTQYF. The CDR3 nucleotides are TGCGCCAGCAGCCCGACTAGCGGGAGGGGAGATACGCAGTATTTT.

This sequence joins TRBV28 and TRBJ1-2, with D uncertain. Per the germline V gene, CDR1 is MDHEN and CDR2 is SYDVKM. V lost 10 bases, J lost 4 bases, and 22 bases lay in between. CDR3 length equals 15 residues. The CDR3 DNA is TGTGCCACGGTCGAAGAGGGCGCAGACCTCTATGGCTACACCTTC. Amino acid sequence: CATVEEGADLYGYTF.

As for this clone: The identical CDR3 is also encoded by other nucleotide sequences in the sample. The J gene is TRBJ2-5, the V gene TRBV4-1, with TRBD2 matching 10 bases. The J segment lost 5 bases and the V segment lost 0 bases, leaving 6 bases of the junction unmatched. The CDR3 totals 16 residues. The germline V gene encodes CDR1 MGHRA and CDR2 YSYEKL. The CDR3 DNA follows: TGCGCCAGCAGCCAAGATCAAGCGGGAGGGCCTGAGACCCAGTACTTC. Translation gives CASSQDQAGGPETQYF.

This clone was seen only once. The J gene is TRBJ2-1, the V gene TRBV7-2; D not certain. The V gene's germline CDR1 is SGHTA and CDR2 FQGNSA. Trimming cost V 1 base and J 5 bases, with 9 bases left between them. This CDR3 has 14 amino acids. The chain's CDR3 is CASSLVPQNNEQFF. The CDR3 coding sequence is TGTGCCAGCAGCTTAGTTCCACAGAACAATGAGCAGTTCTTC. Drawing the rest from reference TRBV7-2 and TRBJ2-1, the complete variable domain is GAGVSQSPSNKVTEKGKDVELRCDPISGHTALYWYRQSLGQGLEFLIYFQGNSAPDKSGLPSDRFSAERTGGSVSTLTIQRTQQEDSAVYLCASSLVPQNNEQFFGPGTRLTVL.

The chain couples TRBV10-3 to TRBJ1-5, with 7 bases aligning to TRBD1. The CDR3 contains 15 residues. V trimming: 5 bases; J trimming: 4 bases; junction bases outside the gene matches: 8. CDR1 ENHRY and CDR2 SYGVKD come from the germline V gene. The CDR3 DNA follows: TGTGCCATCAGTACCGAGGGACAGCCAAATCAGCCCCAGCATTTT. The encoded protein is CAISTEGQPNQPQHF.

V usage is TRBV19 and J usage is TRBJ2-2, with unresolved D. The germline gives CDR1 LNHDA, CDR2 SQIVND (reference sequence). The V end was cut by 7 bases, the J end by 2 bases, with 11 bases between. The CDR3 covers 14 residues. Written as DNA, the CDR3 is TGTGCCAGTATGACACCTCCTAACACCGGGGAGCTGTTTTTT. This gives the protein CASMTPPNTGELFF. Looking up the rest from reference TRBV19 and TRBJ2-2 gives the full variable domain: DGGITQSPKYLFRKEGQNVTLSCEQNLNHDAMYWYRQDPGQGLRLIYYSQIVNDFQKGDIAEGYSVSREKKESFPLTVTSAQKNPTAFYLCASMTPPNTGELFFGEGSRLTVL.

The V call is TRBV12-5, the J call TRBJ2-3, with D perhaps TRBD2 (5 bases). The CDR3 totals 15 residues. V lost 6 bases and J lost 2, with 15 bases in between. Germline lookup yields CDR1 LGHNT and CDR2 FRNRAP. The CDR3 spells CASGPSDFPTDTQYF. The CDR3 nucleotides read TGTGCTAGTGGCCCCTCGGACTTCCCCACAGATACGCAGTATTTT.

This chain joins TRBV13 and TRBJ2-5; 10 bases line up with TRBD2. With the DNA end fitting TRBJ2-7 better, the J assignment may be wrong. This CDR3 region has 15 residues. Germline CDR1 reads PRHDT; CDR2 reads FYEKMQ (reference sequence). The CDR3 loop is CASSFPAGGSYEQYF. The CDR3 coding sequence is TGTGCCAGCAGCTTTCCAGCGGGAGGGAGCTACGAGCAGTACTTC.

V is TRBV7-6 and J is TRBJ1-1, with 8 nucleotides matching TRBD1. The CDR3 sequence is 15 residues long. Trimming at V came to 5 bases and at J to 3 bases, leaving 8 bases not matched to a gene. Germline V CDR1 and CDR2: SGHVS, FNYEAQ. The CDR3 spells CASSLRGLTDTEAFF. The CDR3 DNA is TGTGCCAGCAGCCTCAGGGGGCTAACGGACACTGAAGCTTTCTTT.

In DNA, the CDR3 is TGTGCCAGTAGTCTCACACAGGGAAATCAGCCCCAGCATTTT. It translates to CASSLTQGNQPQHF. V usage is TRBV19 and J usage is TRBJ1-5, with D possibly TRBD1 on 6 matching bases. CDR1 and CDR2 (germline): LNHDA, SQIVND (reference sequence). CDR3 length equals 14 residues. The ends were cut back, 5 bases at V and 4 bases at J, with 12 bases in the middle.

V and J are TRBV28 and TRBJ1-5; tentatively, D is TRBD1 (6 bases). The V gene lost 4 bases and the J gene lost 4 bases, with 17 bases spanning the gap. The germline gives CDR1 MDHEN, CDR2 SYDVKM. This CDR3 is 16 amino acids long. CDR3 nucleotides: TGTGCCAGCAGTTCTGGGGGCGGGGGAGGGAATCAGCCCCAGCATTTT. Encoded protein: CASSSGGGGGNQPQHF.

The gene calls are TRBV7-9 and TRBJ2-1; TRBD2 matches 7 bases. This CDR3 spans 16 amino acids. The germline V gene encodes CDR1 SEHNR and CDR2 FQNEAQ (reference sequence). Trimming took 3 bases from V and 4 from J; bases not matched to a gene: 9. This chain's CDR3 is CASSFNRRERYNEQFF. The CDR3 DNA sequence: TGTGCCAGCAGCTTCAATCGGCGGGAGAGATACAATGAGCAGTTCTTC.

The chain recombines TRBV10-2 with TRBJ2-5; 7 positions agree with TRBD2. The junction had 14 bases not matched to a gene; V was cut back by 2 bases and J by 5 bases. The CDR3 is 17 amino acids. Germline assignment: CDR1 WSHSY and CDR2 SAAADI. CDR3 nucleotide sequence: TGCGCCAGCAGTGAGAACCCAAGGACTAGTCACAGCGAGACCCAGTACTTC. Protein product: CASSENPRTSHSETQYF.

V is TRBV18 and J is TRBJ1-6, with 7 nucleotides matching TRBD1. Per germline, CDR1 KGHSH and CDR2 LQKENI. The CDR3 runs to 15 residues. V was pared by 3 bases and J by 8 bases, with 7 bases of the junction left unmatched. The CDR3 protein is CASSPRGDIDSPLHF. The CDR3 nucleotides read TGTGCCAGCTCACCCAGGGGGGACATTGATTCACCCCTCCACTTT. Based on the CDR3 plus reference TRBV18 and TRBJ1-6, the full variable domain is NAGVMQNPRHLVRRRGQEARLRCSPMKGHSHVYWYRQLPEEGLKFMVYLQKENIIDESGMPKERFSAEFPKEGPSILRIQQVVRGDSAAYFCASSPRGDIDSPLHFGNGTRLTVT.

This clone is labeled medium-sized. The chain is built from TRBV6-4 and TRBJ2-3; D is possibly TRBD2 (5 bases). The CDR3 is made up of 14 amino acids. Per germline, CDR1 MRHNA and CDR2 SNTAGT. The V end lost 7 bases, the J end lost 2 bases, and 13 bases lay between the germline ends. The CDR3 spells CASKASMVTDTQYF. The CDR3 DNA reads as TGTGCCAGCAAGGCTAGCATGGTCACAGATACGCAGTATTTT.

This chain connects TRBV28 to TRBJ2-4; 7 nucleotides align to TRBD2. This CDR3 is built from 15 residues. J lost 6 bases, V lost 4 bases, and 9 bases had no gene match. Germline lookup yields CDR1 MDHEN and CDR2 SYDVKM. The CDR3 is CASSSGGLRGNIQYF. The CDR3 region has the DNA TGTGCCAGCAGTTCGGGGGGACTCCGAGGAAACATTCAGTACTTC.

This clone was found a few times. The J gene is TRBJ2-7, the V gene TRBV5-1; D may be TRBD1 (5 bases). The ends were cut back, 1 base at V and 6 bases at J, with 14 bases in the middle. CDR3 length: 14 residues. CDR1 is SGHRS, CDR2 YFSETQ, per germline. This CDR3 is CASSLIGRASEQYF. In DNA form, the CDR3 reads TGCGCCAGCAGCTTGATTGGCAGGGCCTCCGAGCAGTACTTC.

This clone came up once. The chain carries TRBV28 and TRBJ2-2, with TRBD2 identical over 11 bases. With V trimmed by 6 bases and J by 4 bases, 10 bases remained unmatched. CDR1 MDHEN and CDR2 SYDVKM come from the germline V gene. The CDR3 runs to 17 residues. CDR3 in amino acids: CASSVPGSGRGTGELFF. The CDR3 coding sequence is TGTGCCAGCAGCGTGCCCGGTAGCGGGAGGGGCACCGGGGAGCTGTTTTTT.

The V gene is TRBV19, the J gene TRBJ2-1; 11 nucleotides agree with TRBD1. V lost 4 bases, J lost 3 bases, and 5 bases stayed unmatched. CDR3 length: 16 residues. Germline V CDR1 and CDR2: LNHDA, SQIVND (reference sequence). The CDR3 DNA reads TGTGCCAGTAGTACGCCCGGGACAGGGGGCTACAATGAGCAGTTCTTC. This translates into CASSTPGTGGYNEQFF.

This chain links TRBV28 with TRBJ2-1; 8 positions agree with TRBD2. V shed 5 bases and J 5 bases; nucleotides not matched to a gene: 11. The CDR3 has 16 amino acids. In germline, CDR1 is MDHEN, CDR2 SYDVKM. This chain's CDR3 is CASSLGPSGSHNEQFF. The DNA for the CDR3 is TGTGCCAGCAGTCTAGGTCCTAGCGGGTCCCACAATGAGCAGTTCTTC.

In its sample, this clone was seen a few times. The rearrangement links TRBV7-3 to TRBJ2-1; 9 bases are shared with TRBD2. This CDR3 is 14 amino acids long. The germline CDR1 and CDR2 sequences are SGHTA and FQGTGA. V dropped 5 bases and J dropped 5; count of bases not matched to a gene: 4. CDR3 sequence reads: CASSPGTSHNEQFF. In DNA form, the CDR3 reads TGTGCCAGCAGCCCCGGGACTAGCCACAATGAGCAGTTCTTC.